This T cell receptor beta chain was identified during a study of blood T cell repertoires in COVID-19. Overall study context: Researchers got acute and convalescent COVID-19 samples from the United States, Italy and Spain. T cells, B-cell-depleted T cells, or PBMCs supplied cDNA or gDNA.

In the study's own analysis: By means of reference gene primer amplification, nucleated cell counts were estimated. This table comes from immunoSEQ multiplex PCR, and its TCRdb copy is limited to in-frame clones, with some not included. From that table come the V and J calls and clone size; the DNA was used to work out D and trimming. The sample carries some 250,000 clones, approximately 91% recorded once. Germline CDR1 is LGHDT and CDR2 is YNNKEL (reference sequence). The CDR3 is 15 residues long. With V trimmed by 4 bases and J by 5 bases, 10 bases remained unmatched. This chain links TRBV3-1 (or the pseudogene TRBV3-2) with TRBJ1-2; 7 positions match TRBD1. The source is a woman in her 30s with acute or convalescent COVID-19. The sample was peripheral blood. As DNA, the CDR3 is TGTGCCAGCAGCCCTAACAGGGACAGCAAATATGGCTACACCTTC. This gives the protein CASSPNRDSKYGYTF.